This TCR beta chain was sequenced for a study of blood T cell repertoires in COVID-19. On the study more broadly: Researchers got acute and convalescent COVID-19 samples from the United States, Italy and Spain.

Participants were aged roughly 18 to 89 years from roughly 25 US areas. TCRdb keeps only in-frame clones here, not all; method: immunoSEQ multiplex PCR. This sample has around 200,000 clones, with about nine tenths found just once. V was trimmed by 6 bases and J by 6 bases, leaving 8 bases between them. The CDR3 length is 12 residues. The J gene is TRBJ2-2, the V gene TRBV12-3 or TRBV12-4, with D hard to call. Sequencing was carried out using PBMCs or T cells enriched from blood (not recorded which). The clonotype originates from a woman in her forties or fifties in a cohort exposed to, infected with or recovered from COVID-19 (not recorded which). The CDR3 region has the DNA TGTGCCAGCAGGGGCGTCTCCGGGGAGCTGTTTTTT. The encoded protein is CASRGVSGELFF.